One and the same sample provided the 6 T cell receptor beta chains below, sequenced in a study of early T cells in non-severe SARS-CoV-2 infection. TCRdb analysed the 5' RACE reads with MiXCR anew, one entry per CDR3 protein. The sample contains about 71,000 distinct CDR3 sequences, under 15% of which appear only once. Sequenced here: whole blood, sampled at baseline. These receptors all stem from an adult who was a healthcare worker with PCR-confirmed SARS-CoV-2 infection or an uninfected control (not recorded which).

The chain joins TRBV15 to TRBJ1-1; perhaps TRBD1 as D (6 bases). The CDR3 has 15 amino acids. V gave up 3 bases and J gave up 1 base, with 12 bases separating them. Germline assignment: CDR1 LNHNV and CDR2 YYDKDF (reference sequence). CDR3 DNA sequence: TGTGCCACCAGCAGTGGGGACACGACGAACACTGAAGCTTTCTTT. This gives the protein CATSSGDTTNTEAFF.

The rearrangement links TRBV15 to TRBJ2-1; possible D gene TRBD1, 6 bases. The CDR3 totals 15 residues. CDR1 LNHNV and CDR2 YYDKDF come from the germline V gene (reference sequence). The V and J ends lost 8 bases and 2 bases respectively, with 16 bases between them. The CDR3 DNA reads TGTGCCACCGCCGGACAGCACTATCCCTACAATGAGCAGTTCTTC. Protein sequence: CATAGQHYPYNEQFF.

This clonotype was counted a few times. The chain is built from TRBV18 and TRBJ1-2; D uncertain. The CDR3 totals 13 residues. V dropped 5 bases and J dropped 2 bases, with 9 bases sitting between them. Germline CDR1 and CDR2: KGHSH and LQKENI. CDR3 in amino acids: CASSVDRNYGYTF. The CDR3 region has the DNA TGTGCCAGCTCAGTCGACCGGAACTATGGCTACACCTTC.

The chain joins TRBV12-3 or TRBV12-4 to TRBJ2-3; 9 nucleotides agree with TRBD2. This CDR3 has 19 amino acids. V lost 5 bases to trimming and J lost 6 bases; unmatched junction nucleotides: 21. The CDR3 reads CASSLRARLAARTSDTQYF. CDR3 coding DNA: TGTGCCAGCAGTCTACGGGCCAGACTAGCGGCGCGAACGAGTGATACGCAGTATTTT.

This clonotype was picked up many times. V usage is TRBV4-1 and J usage is TRBJ2-5; 11 bases line up with TRBD2. Per the germline V gene, CDR1 is MGHRA and CDR2 is YSYEKL. Trimming removed 4 bases from V and 1 base from J; junction bases left unmatched: 8. The CDR3 consists of 17 residues. The CDR3 region is CASSLGLAGMTQETQYF. CDR3 DNA: TGCGCCAGCAGCCTCGGACTAGCGGGCATGACCCAAGAGACCCAGTACTTC.

The sample holds a few counts of this clonotype. The rearrangement uses TRBV12-3 or TRBV12-4 and TRBJ2-5; unclear D gene. Trimming cost V 3 bases and J 1 base, with 9 bases left between them. This CDR3 spans 14 amino acids. CDR3 sequence (DNA): TGTGCCAGCAGTTTTCAGGAGTTCCAAGAGACCCAGTACTTC. It codes for CASSFQEFQETQYF.